Presented here are 17 T cell receptor beta chains from one specimen sequenced in a study of T cells expressing NK-cell markers. TCRdb reprocessed the 5' RACE reads, with one entry per CDR3 protein and no DNA. The sample table sets out some 150,000 distinct CDR3 sequences. What was sequenced was blood T cells: a sorted CD56 or NKG2C T cell subset, CD4+ or CD8+ T cells, or bulk PBMC T cells (not recorded which). All receptors come from a woman aged 45-65 years in good health.

CDR3 amino acids: CASSPLATGSTDTQYF. This chain links TRBV18 with TRBJ2-3; TCRdb reports TRBD1, a call that lacks DNA to check it against. The CDR3 runs 16 residues. Germline V lookup: CDR1 KGHSH, CDR2 LQKENI.

This chain connects TRBV6-5 to TRBJ2-6; TCRdb proposes TRBD2, but this gene call is untestable without DNA. CDR1 and CDR2 (germline): MNHEY, SVGAGI. This CDR3 has 18 residues. The chain's CDR3 is CASSYSGTRYSGANVLTF.

The chain links TRBV11-2 to TRBJ1-1; TCRdb outputs TRBD1, but without DNA this stays unchecked. CDR3 length: 15 residues. Per germline, CDR1 SGHAT and CDR2 FQNNGV. CDR3 region: CASSPPTGWNTEAFF.

The CDR3 sequence is CATSDRDGQFF. V and J are TRBV24-1 and TRBJ2-1; TCRdb names TRBD1, which stays unverified in the absence of DNA. Germline lookup yields CDR1 KGHDR and CDR2 SFDVKD. The CDR3 is 11 amino acids.

The chain joins TRBV5-1 to TRBJ2-2; TCRdb returns TRBD2, unconfirmable since there is no DNA. The CDR3 runs to 15 residues. The germline CDR1 and CDR2 sequences are SGHRS and YFSETQ. CDR3 amino acids: CASRILAGGLEELFF.

The V gene is TRBV24-1, the J gene TRBJ2-7; the D gene TCRdb calls, TRBD1, cannot be checked with no DNA. The CDR3 is 13 residues long. Germline values: CDR1 KGHDR, CDR2 SFDVKD. This chain's CDR3 is CATSDATGAEQYF.

CDR3 residues: CASSEVPGGGTYNEQFF. The chain is built from TRBV2 and TRBJ2-1; TCRdb picks TRBD1, but there is no DNA to check that call. Germline V gives CDR1 SNHLY, CDR2 FYNNEI. The CDR3 totals 17 residues.

This chain links TRBV12-3 or TRBV12-4 with TRBJ2-2. The CDR3 totals 13 residues. CDR3 protein: CASSLGQEIELFF.

The V gene is TRBV4-1, the J gene TRBJ2-5; TCRdb's D call, TRBD1, is unchecked because there is no DNA. The CDR3 is 21 amino acids. From germline, CDR1 is MGHRA and CDR2 YSYEKL. CDR3 protein: CASSQGGGGFGSYGGPETQYF.

The chain recombines TRBV12-3 or TRBV12-4 with TRBJ2-3; TCRdb outputs TRBD1, but without DNA this stays unchecked. The CDR3 spans 16 residues. This CDR3 reads CASRKPGQGPTDTQYF.

The CDR3 region is CSARLAGRDTEAFF. The chain links TRBV20-1 to TRBJ1-1. Germline assignment: CDR1 DFQATT and CDR2 SNEGSKA (reference sequence). This CDR3 is 14 amino acids long.

The rearrangement joins TRBV7-9 to TRBJ1-4; without DNA, the TCRdb call of TRBD1 cannot be checked. The CDR3 totals 15 residues. Germline V gene data show CDR1 as SEHNR and CDR2 as FQNEAQ (reference sequence). The CDR3 loop reads CASSSWDRNNEKLFF.

The chain employs TRBV6-1 and TRBJ2-2. The V gene's germline CDR1 is MNHNS and CDR2 SASEGT. The CDR3 contains 13 residues. CDR3: CASSDGNTGELFF.

V gene TRBV15 combines with J gene TRBJ2-7; TCRdb designates TRBD1, a call that cannot be tested without DNA. This CDR3 region has 13 residues. Looked up from germline, CDR1 is LNHNV and CDR2 is YYDKDF (reference sequence). CDR3 protein: CATREGGNYEQYF.

The chain carries TRBV12-3 or TRBV12-4 and TRBJ2-5; the D call from TCRdb, TRBD1, cannot be confirmed without DNA. The CDR3 contains 16 residues. CDR3 in amino acids: CASSSPAGSLQETQYF.

This rearrangement joins TRBV11-2 to TRBJ2-4; without DNA, the TCRdb call of TRBD2 cannot be checked. The CDR3 sequence is 16 residues long. Germline lookup yields CDR1 SGHAT and CDR2 FQNNGV. CDR3 sequence reads: CASSLSSGRAGDIQYF.

The chain joins TRBV7-9 to TRBJ2-6; TCRdb returns TRBD1, unconfirmable since there is no DNA. The CDR3 covers 18 residues. Looked up from germline, CDR1 is SEHNR and CDR2 is FQNEAQ (reference sequence). This chain's CDR3 is CASSGRDSRGTGANVLTF.